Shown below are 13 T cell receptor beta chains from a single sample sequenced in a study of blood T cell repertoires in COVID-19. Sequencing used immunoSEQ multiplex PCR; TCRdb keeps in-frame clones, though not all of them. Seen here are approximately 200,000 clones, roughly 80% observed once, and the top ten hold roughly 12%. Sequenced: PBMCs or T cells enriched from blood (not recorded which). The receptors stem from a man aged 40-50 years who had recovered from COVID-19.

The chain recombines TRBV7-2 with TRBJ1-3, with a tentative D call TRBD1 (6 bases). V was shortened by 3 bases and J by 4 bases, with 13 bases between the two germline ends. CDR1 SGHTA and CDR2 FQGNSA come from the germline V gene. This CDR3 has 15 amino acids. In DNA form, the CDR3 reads TGTGCCAGCAGCTTCAGGGGAGTGTCGGGAAACACCATATATTTT. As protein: CASSFRGVSGNTIYF.

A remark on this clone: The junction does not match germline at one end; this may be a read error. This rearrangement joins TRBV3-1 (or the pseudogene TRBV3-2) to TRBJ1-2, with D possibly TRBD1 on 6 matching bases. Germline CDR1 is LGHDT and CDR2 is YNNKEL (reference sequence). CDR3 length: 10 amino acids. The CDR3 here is CASSQGTVIF. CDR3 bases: TGTGCCAGCAGCCAAGGGACAGTTATCTTC.

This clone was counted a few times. The CDR3 protein is CASSIPRGSSLSFELFF. The DNA for the CDR3 is TGTGCCAGTAGTATTCCTCGGGGGAGTTCGTTATCTTTTGAGCTGTTTTTT. The chain joins TRBV19 to TRBJ2-2; tentative D call: TRBD2 (6 bases). The V gene lost 3 bases and the J gene lost 11 bases, with 25 bases spanning the gap. The germline V gene has CDR1 LNHDA and CDR2 SQIVND (reference sequence). CDR3 length equals 17 residues.

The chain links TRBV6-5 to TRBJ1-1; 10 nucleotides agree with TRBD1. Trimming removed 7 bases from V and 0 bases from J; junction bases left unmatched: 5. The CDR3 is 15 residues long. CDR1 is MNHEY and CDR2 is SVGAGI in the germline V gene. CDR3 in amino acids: CASTGQGTVNTEAFF. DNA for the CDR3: TGTGCCAGCACGGGACAGGGGACCGTGAACACTGAAGCTTTCTTT.

The CDR3 sequence is CASSSHPGQGGSSEAFF. The CDR3 DNA follows: TGTGCCAGCAGTAGTCACCCGGGACAGGGGGGTTCGAGTGAAGCTTTCTTT. The chain is built from TRBV27 and TRBJ1-1, with 11 bases identical to TRBD1. This CDR3 has 17 residues. Trimming removed 5 bases from V and 7 bases from J; junction bases left unmatched: 15. Germline V gene sequence: CDR1 MNHEY, CDR2 SMNVEV (reference sequence).

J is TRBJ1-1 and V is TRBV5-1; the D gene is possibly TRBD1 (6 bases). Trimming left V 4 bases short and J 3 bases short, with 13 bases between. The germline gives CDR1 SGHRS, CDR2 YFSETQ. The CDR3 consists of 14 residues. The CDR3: CASSGGEGHTEAFF. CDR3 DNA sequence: TGCGCCAGCAGCGGGGGCGAGGGCCACACTGAAGCTTTCTTT.

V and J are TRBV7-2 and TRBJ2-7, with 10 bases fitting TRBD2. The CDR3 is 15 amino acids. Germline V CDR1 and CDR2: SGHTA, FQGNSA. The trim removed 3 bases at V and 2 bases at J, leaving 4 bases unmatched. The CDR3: CASSFPGLAAYEQYF. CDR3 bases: TGTGCCAGCAGCTTCCCCGGACTAGCGGCCTACGAGCAGTACTTC. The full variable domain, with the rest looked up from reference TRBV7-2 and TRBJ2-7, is GAGVSQSPSNKVTEKGKDVELRCDPISGHTALYWYRQSLGQGLEFLIYFQGNSAPDKSGLPSDRFSAERTGGSVSTLTIQRTQQEDSAVYLCASSFPGLAAYEQYFGPGTRLTVT.

The CDR3 here is CARTSGRGRRSEAFF. Here the CDR3 DNA reads TGTGCCAGAACTTCGGGAAGGGGGCGAAGGTCTGAAGCTTTCTTT. The chain combines TRBV2 with TRBJ1-1; 7 bases map to TRBD1. The CDR3 contains 15 residues. Germline CDR1 SNHLY, CDR2 FYNNEI. After removal of 9 bases from V and 6 bases from J, the junction contained 16 bases not matched to a gene.

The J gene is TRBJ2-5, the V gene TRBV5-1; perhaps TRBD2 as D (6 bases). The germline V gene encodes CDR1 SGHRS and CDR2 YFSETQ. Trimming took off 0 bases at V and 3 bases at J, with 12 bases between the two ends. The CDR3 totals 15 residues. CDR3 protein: CASSLGSGLEETQYF. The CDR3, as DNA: TGCGCCAGCAGCTTGGGTAGCGGCCTCGAAGAGACCCAGTACTTC.

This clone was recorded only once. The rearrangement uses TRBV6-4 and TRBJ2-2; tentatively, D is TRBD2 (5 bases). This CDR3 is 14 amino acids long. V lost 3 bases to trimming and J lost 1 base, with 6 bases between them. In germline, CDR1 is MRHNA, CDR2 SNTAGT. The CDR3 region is CASSEAENTGELFF. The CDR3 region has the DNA TGTGCCAGCAGTGAAGCGGAGAACACCGGGGAGCTGTTTTTT.

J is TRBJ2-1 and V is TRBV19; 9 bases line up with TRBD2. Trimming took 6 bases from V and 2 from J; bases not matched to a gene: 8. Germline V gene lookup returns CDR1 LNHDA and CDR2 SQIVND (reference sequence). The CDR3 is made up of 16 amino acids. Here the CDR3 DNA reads TGTGCCAGTAGAGGTAGCGGGAGATCAGCCTACAATGAGCAGTTCTTC. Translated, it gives CASRGSGRSAYNEQFF.

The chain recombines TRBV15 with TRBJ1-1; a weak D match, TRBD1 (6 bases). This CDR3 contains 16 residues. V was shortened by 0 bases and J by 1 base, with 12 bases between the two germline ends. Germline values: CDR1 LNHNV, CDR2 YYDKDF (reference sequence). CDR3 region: CATSRDRGARNTEAFF. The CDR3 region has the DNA TGTGCCACCAGCAGAGATCGGGGGGCAAGGAACACTGAAGCTTTCTTT. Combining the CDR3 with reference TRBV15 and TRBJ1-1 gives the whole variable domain DAMVIQNPRYQVTQFGKPVTLSCSQTLNHNVMYWYQQKSSQAPKLLFHYYDKDFNNEADTPDNFQSRRPNTSFCFLDIRSPGLGDTAMYLCATSRDRGARNTEAFFGQGTRLTVV.

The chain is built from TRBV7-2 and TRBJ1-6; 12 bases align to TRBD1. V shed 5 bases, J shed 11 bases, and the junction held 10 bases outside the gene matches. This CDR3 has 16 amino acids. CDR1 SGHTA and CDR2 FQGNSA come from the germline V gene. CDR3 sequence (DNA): TGTGCCAGCAGCGCGACCGGGACAGGGGGCGCCCCACCCCTCCACTTT. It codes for CASSATGTGGAPPLHF.